This is a list of T cell receptor beta chains from one sample in a study of blood T cell repertoires in COVID-19. Clones were read by immunoSEQ multiplex PCR, and TCRdb kept only the in-frame ones, dropping some. The repertoire holds about 180,000 clones, with 80% to 90% as singletons. Sequenced material: peripheral blood. These receptor sequences come from a woman over 75 with COVID-19, enrolled during active disease. Both conserved end residues are part of each CDR3.

J gene: TRBJ1-5; V gene: TRBV6-5; CDR3 protein: CASRTGGVNQPQHF
J gene: TRBJ2-2; V gene: TRBV4-2; CDR3 protein: CASSPRTSGGITGELFF
J gene: TRBJ2-3; V gene: TRBV9; CDR3 protein: CASSVESAGGTDTQYF
J gene: TRBJ2-5; V gene: TRBV27; CDR3 protein: CASSLQSETQYF
J gene: TRBJ2-7; V gene: TRBV7-3; CDR3 protein: CASSADLSGEQYF
J gene: TRBJ2-3; V gene: TRBV2; CDR3 protein: CASSGTSGPDTQYF
J gene: TRBJ1-3; V gene: TRBV18; CDR3 protein: CATTPSSGNTIYF
J gene: TRBJ2-2; V gene: TRBV7-2; CDR3 protein: CASSPRQGTAGELFF
J gene: TRBJ2-2; V gene: TRBV15; CDR3 protein: CATSRDRTGELFF
J gene: TRBJ2-3; V gene: TRBV6-1; CDR3 protein: CASSESDLADTQYF
J gene: TRBJ1-2; V gene: TRBV5-1; CDR3 protein: CASSLGEGEYGYTF
J gene: TRBJ2-5; V gene: TRBV11-3; CDR3 protein: CASSLDREETQYF
J gene: TRBJ1-2; V gene: TRBV7-9; CDR3 protein: CASSQQPVYGYTF
J gene: TRBJ2-7; V gene: TRBV6-1; CDR3 protein: CASSENGIYEQYF
J gene: TRBJ1-2; V gene: TRBV5-4; CDR3 protein: CASSLGYGQGDYGYTF
J gene: TRBJ2-7; V gene: TRBV11-3; CDR3 protein: CASSAWGLDLGEQYF
J gene: TRBJ1-4; V gene: TRBV29-1; CDR3 protein: CSVGTGGDGEKLFF
J gene: TRBJ1-2; V gene: TRBV11-3; CDR3 protein: CASSSLGSGGYTF
J gene: TRBJ1-4; V gene: TRBV5-1; CDR3 protein: CASSLGGQGSEKLFF
J gene: TRBJ2-3; V gene: TRBV5-1; CDR3 protein: CASSFRSSGTDTQYF
J gene: TRBJ1-3; V gene: TRBV9; CDR3 protein: CASSGTGGSGNTIYF
J gene: TRBJ2-3; V gene: TRBV2; CDR3 protein: CASSELTDTQYF
J gene: TRBJ2-2; V gene: TRBV5-1; CDR3 protein: CASSPDGAGELFF
J gene: TRBJ2-7; V gene: TRBV2; CDR3 protein: CASSFAGVYEQYF
J gene: TRBJ2-1; V gene: TRBV2; CDR3 protein: CASSRSEPLSYNEQFF
J gene: TRBJ2-7; V gene: TRBV5-5; CDR3 protein: CASSLTGGYSYEQYF
J gene: TRBJ2-3; V gene: TRBV2; CDR3 protein: CASRTAGTGGDTQYF
J gene: TRBJ1-5; V gene: TRBV5-6; CDR3 protein: CASSLTGDSNQPQHF
J gene: TRBJ1-1; V gene: TRBV3-1/TRBV3-2; CDR3 protein: CASSQAAEAFF
J gene: TRBJ1-2; V gene: TRBV5-6; CDR3 protein: CASSSFVTGADYGYTF
J gene: TRBJ1-5; V gene: TRBV6-5; CDR3 protein: CASSYRTRGRDQPQHF
J gene: TRBJ2-1; V gene: TRBV7-2; CDR3 protein: CASSFSSGGYNEQFF
J gene: TRBJ1-2; V gene: TRBV6-2/TRBV6-3; CDR3 protein: CASSYRSRGFRYGYTF
J gene: TRBJ2-1; V gene: TRBV6-5; CDR3 protein: CASNPQGVDEQFF
J gene: TRBJ1-2; V gene: TRBV4-3; CDR3 protein: CASSQVGANYGYTF
J gene: TRBJ2-2; V gene: TRBV25-1; CDR3 protein: CASRGAPNTGELFF
J gene: TRBJ2-1; V gene: TRBV19; CDR3 protein: CASSMPSGTYNEQFF
J gene: TRBJ2-3; V gene: TRBV29-1; CDR3 protein: CSVGPSGGSGDTQYF
J gene: TRBJ1-1; V gene: TRBV4-3; CDR3 protein: CASSQDTQKNTEAFF
J gene: TRBJ2-1; V gene: TRBV2; CDR3 protein: CASSSGGAEVNEQFF
J gene: TRBJ2-2; V gene: TRBV6-5; CDR3 protein: CASRGTGTFTGELFF
J gene: TRBJ2-1; V gene: TRBV10-3; CDR3 protein: CAISSQGAVGNEQFF
J gene: TRBJ1-3; V gene: TRBV5-4; CDR3 protein: CASSSRTAGNTIYF
J gene: TRBJ1-3; V gene: TRBV14; CDR3 protein: CASSQGQGAGNTIYF
J gene: TRBJ1-6; V gene: TRBV6-5; CDR3 protein: CASSYKRNSPLHF
J gene: TRBJ1-2; V gene: TRBV7-2; CDR3 protein: CASSLGQGDYGYTF
J gene: TRBJ2-1; V gene: TRBV7-2; CDR3 protein: CASSPYSTVTNEQFF
J gene: TRBJ2-2; V gene: TRBV6-5; CDR3 protein: CASTGLAPPGELFF
J gene: TRBJ1-2; V gene: TRBV6-5; CDR3 protein: CASSYSEGKSYGYTF